This paragraph reports one TCR beta chain. Its antigen remains unknown. This sample is part of a study of T-cell reconstitution after alpha-beta-depleted transplantation in children. Points from the study as a whole: Surviving recipient T cells and thymic progenitors accounted for the high day-60 TCRbeta diversity observed in some patients. A year post-transplant, T-cell counts and diversity derived mostly from newly produced T cells. Approximately two months post-transplant, alpha-beta T cells reportedly originated from several hundred expanded graft clones.

TCRbeta library preparation incorporated unique molecular identifiers. TCRdb used MiXCR to reprocess the PCR reads, holding one entry per CDR3 protein. The sample comprises 200,000 to 250,000 distinct CDR3 sequences, around 7.7% of which are singletons, and about 40% rests with the top ten. CDR1 and CDR2 from the germline V gene are SGHVS and FQNEAQ. The V segment lost 4 bases and the J segment 1 base; nucleotides outside the gene matches: 9. The CDR3 is made up of 16 amino acids. The sequenced sample was PBMCs, mostly from graft donor cells, obtained 360 days after TCRalphabeta/CD19-depleted stem cell transplant. This chain connects TRBV7-8 to TRBJ2-5, with 7 nucleotides matching TRBD1. This receptor was obtained from a male patient aged 2 to 10 who had a stem cell transplant for acute myeloid leukemia, so the T cells may come from the graft donor. The CDR3 protein is CASSSGTVRTQETQYF. Written as DNA, the CDR3 is TGTGCCAGCAGCTCCGGGACAGTTAGGACCCAAGAGACCCAGTACTTC. Supplemented by reference TRBV7-8 and TRBJ2-5, the full variable domain reads GAGVSQSPRYKVAKRGQDVALRCDPISGHVSLFWYQQALGQGPEFLTYFQNEAQLDKSGLPSDRFFAERPEGSVSTLKIQRTQQEDSAVYLCASSSGTVRTQETQYFGPGTRLLVL.